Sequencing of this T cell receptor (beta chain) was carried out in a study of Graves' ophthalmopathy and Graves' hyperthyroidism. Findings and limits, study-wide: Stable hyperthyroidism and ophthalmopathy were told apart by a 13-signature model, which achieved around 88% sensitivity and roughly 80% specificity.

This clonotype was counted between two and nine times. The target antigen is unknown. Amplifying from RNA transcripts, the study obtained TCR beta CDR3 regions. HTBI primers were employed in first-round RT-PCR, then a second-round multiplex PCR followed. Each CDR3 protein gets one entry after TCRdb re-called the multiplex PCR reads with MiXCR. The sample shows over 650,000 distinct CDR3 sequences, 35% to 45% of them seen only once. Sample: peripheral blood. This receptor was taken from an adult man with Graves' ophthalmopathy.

CDR3 sequence reads: CASSSGLKGSSPLHF. Written as DNA, the CDR3 is TGTGCCAGCAGCAGTGGCTTGAAGGGATCCTCACCCCTCCACTTT. The V and J genes are TRBV7-8 and TRBJ1-6; D not certain. V lost 5 bases, J lost 10 bases, and 18 bases lay in between. CDR1 is SGHVS, CDR2 FQNEAQ, per germline. This CDR3 is 15 amino acids long.